This paragraph covers one TCR beta chain sequence. Its specificity is unknown. This CDR3 has 14 amino acids. Trimming stripped 2 bases from V and 1 base from J, with 9 bases between. Germline CDR1 SGHVS, CDR2 FNYEAQ. Generated by immunoSEQ multiplex PCR, the TCRdb table keeps only in-frame clones and is missing some. Of approximately 100,000 clones detected, about 89% appear once; the ten largest clones hold approximately 4.9%. The entry originates in a study of T cell responses to AZD1222 COVID-19 vaccine. Whole-study findings and limits: Variant regions that are unmutated are reportedly the target of nearly half of spike-specific TCRs. Clonal diversity was possibly underestimated, and the donors were mostly white British, with more females.

This TCR came from an adult in good health. The material sequenced was peripheral blood, taken on day 0 of AZD1222 vaccination. The chain recombines TRBV7-6 with TRBJ2-7; possible D gene TRBD2, 5 bases. The CDR3 sequence: CASSLPGSSYEQYF. CDR3 coding DNA: TGTGCCAGCAGCTTACCTGGGAGTTCCTACGAGCAGTACTTC.